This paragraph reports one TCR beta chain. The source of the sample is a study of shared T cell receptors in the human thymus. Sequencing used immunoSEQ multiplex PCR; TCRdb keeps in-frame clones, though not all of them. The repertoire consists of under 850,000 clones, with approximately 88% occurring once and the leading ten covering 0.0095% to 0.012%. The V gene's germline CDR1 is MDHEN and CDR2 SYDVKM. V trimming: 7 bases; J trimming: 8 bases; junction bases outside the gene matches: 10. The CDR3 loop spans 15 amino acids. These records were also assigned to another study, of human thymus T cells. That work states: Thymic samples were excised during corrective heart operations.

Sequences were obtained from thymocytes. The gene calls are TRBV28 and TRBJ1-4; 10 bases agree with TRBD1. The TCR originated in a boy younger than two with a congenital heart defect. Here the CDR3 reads CASITTGTGEEKLFF. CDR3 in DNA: TGTGCCAGCATTACTACCGGGACAGGGGAGGAAAAACTGTTTTTT.